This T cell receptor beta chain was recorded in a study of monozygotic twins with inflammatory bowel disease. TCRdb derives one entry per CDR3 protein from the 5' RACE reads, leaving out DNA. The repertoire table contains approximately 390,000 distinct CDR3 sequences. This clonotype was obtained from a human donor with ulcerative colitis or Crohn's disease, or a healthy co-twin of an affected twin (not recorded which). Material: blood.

The CDR3: CASSSSGQGDEQYF. The chain combines TRBV5-1 with TRBJ2-7; no DNA is available, so the TRBD1 call from TCRdb remains unchecked. Germline CDR1 SGHRS, CDR2 YFSETQ. The length of the CDR3 is 14 residues.